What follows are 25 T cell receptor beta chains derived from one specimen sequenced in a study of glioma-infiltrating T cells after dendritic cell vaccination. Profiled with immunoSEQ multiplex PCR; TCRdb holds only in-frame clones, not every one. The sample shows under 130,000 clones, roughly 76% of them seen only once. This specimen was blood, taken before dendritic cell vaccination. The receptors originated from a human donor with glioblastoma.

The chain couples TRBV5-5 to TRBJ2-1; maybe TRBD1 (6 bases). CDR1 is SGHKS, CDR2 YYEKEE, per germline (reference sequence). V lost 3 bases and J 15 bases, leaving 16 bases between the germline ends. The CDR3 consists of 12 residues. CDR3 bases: TGTGCCAGCAGCTGGAACCGGGACAAGGGGTTCTTC. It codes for CASSWNRDKGFF. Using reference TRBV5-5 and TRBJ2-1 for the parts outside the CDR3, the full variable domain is DAGVTQSPTHLIKTRGQQVTLRCSPISGHKSVSWYQQVLGQGPQFIFQYYEKEERGRGNFPDRFSARQFPNYSSELNVNALLLGDSALYLCASSWNRDKGFFGPGTRLTVL.

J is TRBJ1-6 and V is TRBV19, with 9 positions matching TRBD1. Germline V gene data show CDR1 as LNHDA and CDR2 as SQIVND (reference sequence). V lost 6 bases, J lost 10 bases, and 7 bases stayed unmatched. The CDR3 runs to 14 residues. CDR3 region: CASRVGQGGSPLHF. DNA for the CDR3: TGTGCCAGTAGAGTGGGACAGGGCGGGTCACCCCTCCACTTT.

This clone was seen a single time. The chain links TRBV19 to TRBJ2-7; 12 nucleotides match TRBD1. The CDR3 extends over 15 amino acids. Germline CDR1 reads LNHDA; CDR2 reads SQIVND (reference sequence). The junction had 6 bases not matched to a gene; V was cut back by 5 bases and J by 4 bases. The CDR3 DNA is TGTGCCAGTAGTGAGCAGGGACAGGGGGCGTACGAGCAGTACTTC. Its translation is CASSEQGQGAYEQYF.

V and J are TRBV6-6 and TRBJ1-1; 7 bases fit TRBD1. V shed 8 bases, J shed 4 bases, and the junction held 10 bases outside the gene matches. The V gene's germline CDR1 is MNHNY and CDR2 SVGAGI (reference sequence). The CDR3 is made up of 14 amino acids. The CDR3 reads CASLLWTGPTEAFF. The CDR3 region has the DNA TGTGCCAGCCTCCTATGGACAGGACCCACTGAAGCTTTCTTT.

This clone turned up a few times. The CDR3 DNA reads as TGCGCCAGCGCACTCTTAGGGGGGGGTCAAGATACGCAGTATTTT. Residues: CASALLGGGQDTQYF. The rearrangement uses TRBV4-1 and TRBJ2-3, with D possibly TRBD2 on 7 matching bases. The V gene lost 8 bases and the J gene lost 5 bases, with 20 bases spanning the gap. CDR1 is MGHRA and CDR2 is YSYEKL in the germline V gene. The CDR3 loop spans 15 amino acids.

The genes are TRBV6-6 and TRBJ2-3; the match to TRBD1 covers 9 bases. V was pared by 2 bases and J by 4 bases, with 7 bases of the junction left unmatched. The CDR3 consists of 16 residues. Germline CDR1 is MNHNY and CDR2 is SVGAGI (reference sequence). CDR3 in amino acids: CASSYRDREIPDTQYF. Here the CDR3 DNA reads TGTGCCAGCAGTTACCGGGACAGGGAAATTCCAGATACGCAGTATTTT.

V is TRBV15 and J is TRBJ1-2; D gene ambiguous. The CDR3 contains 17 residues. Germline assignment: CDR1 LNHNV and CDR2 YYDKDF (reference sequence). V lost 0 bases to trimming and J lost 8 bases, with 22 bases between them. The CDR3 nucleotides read TGTGCCACCAGCAGAGACCTGGTGGAGGGAGAGGTGAAAGGCTACACCTTC. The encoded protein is CATSRDLVEGEVKGYTF.

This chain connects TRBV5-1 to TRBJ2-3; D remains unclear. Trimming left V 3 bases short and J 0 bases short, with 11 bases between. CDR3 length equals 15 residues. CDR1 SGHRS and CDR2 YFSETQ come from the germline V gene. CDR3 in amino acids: CASSSGFLSTDTQYF. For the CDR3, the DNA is TGCGCCAGCAGCTCCGGGTTCCTTAGCACAGATACGCAGTATTTT.

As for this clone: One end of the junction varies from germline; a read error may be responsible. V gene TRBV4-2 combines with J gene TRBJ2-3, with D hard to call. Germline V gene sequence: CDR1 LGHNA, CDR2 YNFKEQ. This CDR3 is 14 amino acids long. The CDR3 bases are TGTGTCAGCAGCCAAGTGGAGAGCCTGGATACGCAGTATTTT. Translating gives CVSSQVESLDTQYF.

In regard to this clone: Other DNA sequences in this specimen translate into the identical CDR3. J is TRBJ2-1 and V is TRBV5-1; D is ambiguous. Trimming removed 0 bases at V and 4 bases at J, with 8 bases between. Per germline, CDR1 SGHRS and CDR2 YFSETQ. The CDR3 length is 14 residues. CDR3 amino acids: CASSLEADYNEQFF. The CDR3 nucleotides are TGCGCCAGCAGCTTGGAGGCGGATTACAATGAGCAGTTCTTC.

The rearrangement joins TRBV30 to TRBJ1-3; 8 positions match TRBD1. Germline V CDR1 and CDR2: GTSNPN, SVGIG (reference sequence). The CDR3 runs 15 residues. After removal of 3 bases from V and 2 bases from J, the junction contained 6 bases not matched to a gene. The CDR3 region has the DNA TGTGCCTGGAGACCTCAGGGGGCGACTGGAAACACCATATATTTT. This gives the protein CAWRPQGATGNTIYF.

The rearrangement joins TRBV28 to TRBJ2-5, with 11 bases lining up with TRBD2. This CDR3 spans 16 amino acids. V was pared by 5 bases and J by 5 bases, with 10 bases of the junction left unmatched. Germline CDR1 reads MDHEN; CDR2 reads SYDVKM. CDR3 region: CASSKLAGETPETQYF. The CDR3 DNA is TGTGCCAGCAGTAAACTAGCGGGGGAAACCCCCGAGACCCAGTACTTC.

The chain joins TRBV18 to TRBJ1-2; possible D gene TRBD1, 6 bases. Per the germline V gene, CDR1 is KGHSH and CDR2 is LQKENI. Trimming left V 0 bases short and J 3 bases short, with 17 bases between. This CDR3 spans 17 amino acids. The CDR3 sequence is CASSPPWGRGSDYGYTF. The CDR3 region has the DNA TGTGCCAGCTCACCACCGTGGGGCAGGGGATCGGACTATGGCTACACCTTC.

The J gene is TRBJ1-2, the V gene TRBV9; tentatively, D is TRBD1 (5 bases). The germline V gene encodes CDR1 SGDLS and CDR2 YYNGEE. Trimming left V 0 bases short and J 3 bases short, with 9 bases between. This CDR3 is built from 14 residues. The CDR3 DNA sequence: TGTGCCAGCAGCGTAGGGGGCAGGGACTATGGCTACACCTTC. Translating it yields CASSVGGRDYGYTF.

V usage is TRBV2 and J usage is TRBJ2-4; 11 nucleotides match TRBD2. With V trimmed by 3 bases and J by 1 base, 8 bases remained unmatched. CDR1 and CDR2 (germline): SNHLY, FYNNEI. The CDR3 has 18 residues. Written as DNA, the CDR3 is TGTGCCAGCAGTGATAGCGGGGGGGCCGGTGGGGCCAAAAACATTCAGTACTTC. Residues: CASSDSGGAGGAKNIQYF.

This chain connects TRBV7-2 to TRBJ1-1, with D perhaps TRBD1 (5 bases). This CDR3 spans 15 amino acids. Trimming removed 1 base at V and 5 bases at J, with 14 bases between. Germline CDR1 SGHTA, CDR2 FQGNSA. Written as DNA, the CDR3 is TGTGCCAGCAGCTTAGGATGGGGCGCTGTTACTGAAGCTTTCTTT. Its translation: CASSLGWGAVTEAFF.

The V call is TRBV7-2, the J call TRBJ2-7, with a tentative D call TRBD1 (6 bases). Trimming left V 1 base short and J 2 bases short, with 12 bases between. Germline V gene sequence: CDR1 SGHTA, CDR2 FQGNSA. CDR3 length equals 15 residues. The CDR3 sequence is CASSLVPGQPYEQYF. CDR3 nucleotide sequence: TGTGCCAGCAGCTTAGTCCCCGGACAGCCCTACGAGCAGTACTTC.

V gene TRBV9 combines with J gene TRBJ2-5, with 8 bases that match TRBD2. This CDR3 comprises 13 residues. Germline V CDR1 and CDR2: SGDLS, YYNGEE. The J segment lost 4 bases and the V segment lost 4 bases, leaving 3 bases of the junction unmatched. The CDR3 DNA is TGTGCCAGCAGCCCCGGGGGGGGAGAGACCCAGTACTTC. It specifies CASSPGGGETQYF.

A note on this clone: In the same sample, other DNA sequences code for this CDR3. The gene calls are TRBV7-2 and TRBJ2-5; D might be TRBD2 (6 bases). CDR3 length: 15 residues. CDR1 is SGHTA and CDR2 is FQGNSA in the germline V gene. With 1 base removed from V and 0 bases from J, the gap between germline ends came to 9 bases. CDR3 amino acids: CASSLDSGDQETQYF. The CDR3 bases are TGTGCCAGCAGCTTAGATAGCGGAGACCAAGAGACCCAGTACTTC.

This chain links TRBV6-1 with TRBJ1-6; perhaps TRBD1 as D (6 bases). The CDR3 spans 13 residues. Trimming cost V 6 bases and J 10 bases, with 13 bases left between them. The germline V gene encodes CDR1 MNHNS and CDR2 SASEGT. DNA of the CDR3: TGTGCCAGCAGCAACAGGGAGAGATCACCCCTCCACTTT. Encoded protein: CASSNRERSPLHF.

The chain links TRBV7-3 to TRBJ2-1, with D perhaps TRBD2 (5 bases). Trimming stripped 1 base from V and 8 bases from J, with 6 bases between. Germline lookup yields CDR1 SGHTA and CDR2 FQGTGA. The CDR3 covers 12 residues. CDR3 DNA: TGTGCCAGCAGCTTAATGGGAGATGAGCAGTTCTTC. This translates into CASSLMGDEQFF. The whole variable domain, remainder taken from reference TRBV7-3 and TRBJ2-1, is GAGVSQTPSNKVTEKGKYVELRCDPISGHTALYWYRQSLGQGPEFLIYFQGTGAADDSGLPNDRFFAVRPEGSVSTLKIQRTERGDSAVYLCASSLMGDEQFFGPGTRLTVL.

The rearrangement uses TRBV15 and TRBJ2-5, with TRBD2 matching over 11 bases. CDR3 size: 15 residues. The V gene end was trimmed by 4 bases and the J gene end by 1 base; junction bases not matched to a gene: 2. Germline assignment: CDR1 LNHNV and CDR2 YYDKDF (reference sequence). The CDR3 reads CATSNGLAGQETQYF. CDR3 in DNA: TGTGCCACCAGCAATGGACTAGCGGGCCAAGAGACCCAGTACTTC.

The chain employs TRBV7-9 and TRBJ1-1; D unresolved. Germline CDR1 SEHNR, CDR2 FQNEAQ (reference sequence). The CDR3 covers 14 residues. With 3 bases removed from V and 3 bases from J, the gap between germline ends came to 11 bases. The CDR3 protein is CASSFGIRDTEAFF. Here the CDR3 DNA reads TGTGCCAGCAGCTTCGGGATTAGGGACACTGAAGCTTTCTTT.

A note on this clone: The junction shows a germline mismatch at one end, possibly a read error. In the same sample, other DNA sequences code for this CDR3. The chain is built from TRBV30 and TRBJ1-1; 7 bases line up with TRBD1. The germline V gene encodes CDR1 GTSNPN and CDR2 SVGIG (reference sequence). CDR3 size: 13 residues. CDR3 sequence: CAWSRQGGTEAFF. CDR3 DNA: TGTGCCTGGAGTAGACAGGGCGGGACTGAGGCTTTCTTT.

The CDR3: CASSQDPTGGEKLFF. The CDR3 coding sequence is TGCGCCAGCAGCCAAGATCCCACAGGGGGGGAAAAACTGTTTTTT. The rearrangement joins TRBV4-3 to TRBJ1-4; 8 bases are a match to TRBD1. The CDR3 extends over 15 amino acids. Germline values: CDR1 LGHNA, CDR2 YSLEER. Germline trimming cut 0 bases from V and 8 bases from J; bases unmatched to any gene: 5.